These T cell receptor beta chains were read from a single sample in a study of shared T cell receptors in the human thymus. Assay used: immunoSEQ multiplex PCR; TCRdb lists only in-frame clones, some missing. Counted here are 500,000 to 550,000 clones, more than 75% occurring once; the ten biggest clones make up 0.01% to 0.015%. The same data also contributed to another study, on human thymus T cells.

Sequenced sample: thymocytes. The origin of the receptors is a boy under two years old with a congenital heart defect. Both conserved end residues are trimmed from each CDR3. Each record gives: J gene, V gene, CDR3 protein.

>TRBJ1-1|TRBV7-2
ASSLGQGFLEAF
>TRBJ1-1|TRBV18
ASSPTPSFENTEAF
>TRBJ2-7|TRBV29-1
RTDRYSYEQY
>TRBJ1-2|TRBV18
ASSPRWGDCNYGYT
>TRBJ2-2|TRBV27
ASSPYTGELF
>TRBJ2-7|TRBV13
ASSLEGWSRVGNEQY
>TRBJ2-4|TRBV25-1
ASSEGRDPRQKNIQY
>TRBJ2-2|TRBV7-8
ASSSEGASGTNTGELF
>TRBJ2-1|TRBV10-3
AVSPAESTYNEQF
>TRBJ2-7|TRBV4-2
ASSQEGTSRSEQY
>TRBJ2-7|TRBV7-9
ASSFRTGLVYEQY
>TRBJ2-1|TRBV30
AWAGPNRGLPQGF
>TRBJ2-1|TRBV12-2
ASRLAPGTSGRAINNEQF
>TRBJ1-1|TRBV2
ASRERLDRGNGGNTEAF
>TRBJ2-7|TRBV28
ASSKRGRGGSYEQY
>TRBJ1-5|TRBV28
ASSLETDQPQH
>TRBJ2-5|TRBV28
ASSGGIETQY
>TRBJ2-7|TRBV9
ASSVEGQGLKHEQY
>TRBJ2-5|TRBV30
AWGGRLQGAGETQY
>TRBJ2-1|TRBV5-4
ASSFGQPISYNEQF
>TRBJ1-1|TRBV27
ASSGRGRNTEAF
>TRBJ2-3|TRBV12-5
ASGPGLAATDTQY
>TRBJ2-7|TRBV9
ASSERTGNGYEQY
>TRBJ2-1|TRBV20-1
SASLGTGKL
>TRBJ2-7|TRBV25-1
ASSGPGRSHEQY
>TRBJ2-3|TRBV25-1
ASTGGGWSTDTQY
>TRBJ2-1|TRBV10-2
ASSEDPGLAGPHEQF
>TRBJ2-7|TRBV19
ASSFRDNSYEQY
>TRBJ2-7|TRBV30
AWSKTVRAYEQY
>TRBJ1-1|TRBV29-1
SVDDRESGTEAF
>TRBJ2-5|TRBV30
AWGQYQETQY
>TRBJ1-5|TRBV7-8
ASTPQGKQPQH
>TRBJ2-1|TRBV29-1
SAGGVAGSYNEQF
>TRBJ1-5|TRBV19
ASSRSPQDQPQH
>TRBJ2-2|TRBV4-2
ASSQGGGGKPGELF
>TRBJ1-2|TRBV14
ASSPWGGGYGYT
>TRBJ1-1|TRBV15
ATSSRNKDKGVRAF
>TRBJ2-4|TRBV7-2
ASSLEGGRVKNIQY
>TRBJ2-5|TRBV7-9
ASSPTGWCGRARAETQY
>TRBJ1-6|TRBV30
AWSSGGNSPLH
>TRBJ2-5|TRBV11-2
ASSLGLAGTLEETQY
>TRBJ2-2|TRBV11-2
ASSPRGGSTGELF
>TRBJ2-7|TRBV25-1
ASSGERDYEQY
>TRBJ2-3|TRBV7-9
ASSLPQGDADTQY
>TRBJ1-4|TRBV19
ASSGRDRVDEKLF
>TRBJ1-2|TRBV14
ASSSRENYGYT
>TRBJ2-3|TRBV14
ASSQEGSGGGSSTDTQY
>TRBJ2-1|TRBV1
TSSQAGTPHNEQF
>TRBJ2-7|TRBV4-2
ASRASGTYEQY
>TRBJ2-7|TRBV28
ASSSKGVGSYEQY
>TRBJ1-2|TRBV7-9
ASSLDRAYGYT
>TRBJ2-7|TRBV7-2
ASSLEGLAHIPPYEQY
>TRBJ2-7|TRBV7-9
ASSFSGQGFYEQY
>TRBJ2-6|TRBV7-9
ASSAQGFSGANVLT
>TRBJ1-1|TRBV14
ASSQDHATGPSMNTEAF
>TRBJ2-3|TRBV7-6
ASSFPPGKY
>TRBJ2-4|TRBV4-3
ASSPRGRENIQY